This TCR beta chain was obtained from a study of blood T cell repertoires in COVID-19. The data were produced by immunoSEQ multiplex PCR, yet TCRdb's version contains in-frame clones alone and is incomplete. The sample holds roughly 140,000 clones, about 90% seen once. CDR3 length: 16 amino acids. Trimming took 1 base from V and 0 from J; bases not matched to a gene: 7. Germline V gives CDR1 SGHRS, CDR2 YFSETQ. The J gene is TRBJ2-7, the V gene TRBV5-1; TRBD1 agrees at 7 bases. The specimen was peripheral blood. This clonotype was obtained from a human donor in a cohort sampled during active COVID-19. The CDR3 reads CASSLRDSLYSYEQYF. The CDR3 DNA reads TGCGCCAGCAGCTTGAGGGACAGCCTCTACTCCTACGAGCAGTACTTC.